This T cell receptor (beta chain) is from a study of T cell responses to AZD1222 COVID-19 vaccine. TCRdb's table, derived via immunoSEQ multiplex PCR, lists solely in-frame clones and lacks some. This sample yields about 130,000 clones, of which approximately 88% are seen a single time; roughly 4% belongs to the top ten. This CDR3 comprises 13 residues. Germline loops: CDR1 MNHEY, CDR2 SMNVEV (reference sequence). V lost 8 bases, J lost 2 bases, and 12 bases lay in between. Sample: peripheral blood, taken on day 0 of AZD1222 vaccination. The clonotype was recovered from an adult in good health. J is TRBJ1-2 and V is TRBV27; tentatively, D is TRBD1 (6 bases). CDR3 bases: TGTGCCAGCGGCCCGACAGGAAACTATGGCTACACCTTC. Translated, it gives CASGPTGNYGYTF.